This is a list of T cell receptor beta chains from one sample in a study of blood T cell repertoires in COVID-19. Clones were read by immunoSEQ multiplex PCR, and TCRdb kept only the in-frame ones, dropping some. The sample yields some 150,000 clones, around nine tenths seen once. Sequencing input: peripheral blood. The receptor source for this set is a human donor in a cohort sampled during active COVID-19. CDR3s include the opening cysteine and the closing phenylalanine or tryptophan. Each record gives: CDR3 protein, CDR3 DNA, V gene, clone size, J gene, D gene. A D gene is named only where the DNA matches it firmly. Rows give clone size only sometimes, using once, few, many, or a class for an expanded clone.

CDR3: CASRRGFEQSAPAF
DNA: TGCGCCAGCAGAAGGGGGTTTGAGCAATCAGCCCCAGCATTT
V: TRBV10-1
size: NA
J: TRBJ1-5
D: NA

CDR3: CASSPKRNSEAFF
DNA: TGTGCCAGCAGCCCAAAAAGGAACAGTGAAGCTTTCTTT
V: TRBV7-4
size: NA
J: TRBJ1-1
D: NA

CDR3: CASSLAGPDEKLFF
DNA: TGTGCCAGCAGTTTAGCAGGGCCGGATGAAAAACTGTTTTTT
V: TRBV27
size: many
J: TRBJ1-4
D: NA

CDR3: CASSRGHQETQYF
DNA: TGTGCCAGCAGCAGGGGGCATCAAGAGACCCAGTACTTC
V: TRBV11-2
size: NA
J: TRBJ2-5
D: TRBD1

CDR3: CASSQDLRMNTEAFF
DNA: TGCGCCAGCAGCCAAGATCTGCGCATGAACACTGAAGCTTTCTTT
V: TRBV4-1
size: NA
J: TRBJ1-1
D: NA

CDR3: CASRDTGVSTDTQYF
DNA: TGCGCCAGCAGAGACACGGGGGTCAGCACAGATACGCAGTATTTT
V: TRBV5-1
size: NA
J: TRBJ2-3
D: NA

CDR3: CASSVRDTFSGEQYF
DNA: TGTGCCAGCAGCGTCCGGGACACATTTAGTGGAGAGCAGTACTTC
V: TRBV9
size: once
J: TRBJ2-7
D: NA

CDR3: CASSYSKEGDYGYTF
DNA: TGTGCCAGCAGTTACTCGAAAGAAGGGGACTATGGCTACACCTTC
V: TRBV6-6
size: NA
J: TRBJ1-2
D: NA

CDR3: CASSPLGQQGDEQFF
DNA: TGTGCCAGCTCACCACTCGGTCAACAGGGTGATGAGCAGTTCTTC
V: TRBV18
size: NA
J: TRBJ2-1
D: NA

CDR3: CASSPGKETQYF
DNA: TGTGCCAGCAGCCCGGGGAAAGAGACCCAGTACTTC
V: TRBV7-3
size: NA
J: TRBJ2-5
D: NA

CDR3: CASSNKGLGGATDTQYF
DNA: TGTGCCAGCAGTAACAAGGGACTAGGGGGGGCGACAGATACGCAGTATTTT
V: TRBV3-1/TRBV3-2
size: NA
J: TRBJ2-3
D: TRBD2